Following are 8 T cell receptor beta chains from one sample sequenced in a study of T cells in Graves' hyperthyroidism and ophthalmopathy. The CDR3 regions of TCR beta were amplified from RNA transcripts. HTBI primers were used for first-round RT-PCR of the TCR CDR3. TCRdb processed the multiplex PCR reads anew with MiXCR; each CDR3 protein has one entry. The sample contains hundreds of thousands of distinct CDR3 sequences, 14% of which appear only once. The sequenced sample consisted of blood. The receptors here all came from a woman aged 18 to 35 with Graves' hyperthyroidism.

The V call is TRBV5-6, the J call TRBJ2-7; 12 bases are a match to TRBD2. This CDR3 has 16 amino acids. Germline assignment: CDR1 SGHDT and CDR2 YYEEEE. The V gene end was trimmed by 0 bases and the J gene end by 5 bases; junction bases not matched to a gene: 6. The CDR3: CASSLEASGRVDEQYF. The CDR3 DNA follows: TGTGCCAGCAGCTTGGAAGCTAGCGGGAGGGTCGACGAGCAGTACTTC. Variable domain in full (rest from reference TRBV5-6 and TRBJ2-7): DAGVTQSPTHLIKTRGQQVTLRCSPKSGHDTVSWYQQALGQGPQFIFQYYEEEERQRGNFPDRFSGHQFPNYSSELNVNALLLGDSALYLCASSLEASGRVDEQYFGPGTRLTVT.

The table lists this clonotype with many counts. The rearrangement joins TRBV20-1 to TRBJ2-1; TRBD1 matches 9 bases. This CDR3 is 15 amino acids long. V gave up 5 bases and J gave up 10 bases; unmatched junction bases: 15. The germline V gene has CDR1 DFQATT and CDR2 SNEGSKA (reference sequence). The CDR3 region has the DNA TGCAGTGCTTCACAGGGGGCCCGGGGTGGGGAAGAGCAGTTCTTC. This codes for CSASQGARGGEEQFF.

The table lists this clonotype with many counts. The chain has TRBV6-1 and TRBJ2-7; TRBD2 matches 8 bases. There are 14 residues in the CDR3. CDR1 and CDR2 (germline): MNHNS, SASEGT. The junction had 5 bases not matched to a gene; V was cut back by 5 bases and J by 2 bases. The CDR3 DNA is TGTGCCAGCAGTCCAGCGGGAGTGACCTACGAGCAGTACTTC. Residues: CASSPAGVTYEQYF.

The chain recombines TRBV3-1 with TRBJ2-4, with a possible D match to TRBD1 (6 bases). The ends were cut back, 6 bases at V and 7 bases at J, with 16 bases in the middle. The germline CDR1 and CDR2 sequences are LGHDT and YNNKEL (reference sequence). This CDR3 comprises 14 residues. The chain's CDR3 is CASSEDRQSNIQYF. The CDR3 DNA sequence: TGTGCCAGCAGTGAGGACAGACAGAGTAACATTCAGTACTTC.

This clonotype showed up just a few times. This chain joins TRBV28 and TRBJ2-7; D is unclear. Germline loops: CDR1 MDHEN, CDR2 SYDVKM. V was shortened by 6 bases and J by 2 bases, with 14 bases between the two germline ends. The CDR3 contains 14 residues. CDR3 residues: CASRSRGDTYEQYF. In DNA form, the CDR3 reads TGTGCCAGCAGGTCAAGAGGAGATACCTACGAGCAGTACTTC.

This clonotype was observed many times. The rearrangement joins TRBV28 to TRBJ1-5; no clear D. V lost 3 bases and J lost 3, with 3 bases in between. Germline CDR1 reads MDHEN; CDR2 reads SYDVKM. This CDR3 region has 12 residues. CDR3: CASSFYNQPQHF. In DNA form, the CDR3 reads TGTGCCAGCAGTTTTTACAATCAGCCCCAGCATTTT. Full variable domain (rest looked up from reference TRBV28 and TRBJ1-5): DVKVTQSSRYLVKRTGEKVFLECVQDMDHENMFWYRQDPGLGLRLIYFSYDVKMKEKGDIPEGYSVSREKKERFSLILESASTNQTSMYLCASSFYNQPQHFGDGTRLSIL.

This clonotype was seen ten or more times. The CDR3 reads CASSFSGTANEQFF. CDR3 bases: TGTGCCAGCAGTTTTAGCGGGACAGCGAATGAGCAGTTCTTC. The rearrangement uses TRBV28 and TRBJ2-1, with a weak D call TRBD2 (8 bases). The ends were cut back, 3 bases at V and 7 bases at J, with 13 bases in the middle. The length of the CDR3 is 14 residues. CDR1 is MDHEN and CDR2 is SYDVKM in the germline V gene.

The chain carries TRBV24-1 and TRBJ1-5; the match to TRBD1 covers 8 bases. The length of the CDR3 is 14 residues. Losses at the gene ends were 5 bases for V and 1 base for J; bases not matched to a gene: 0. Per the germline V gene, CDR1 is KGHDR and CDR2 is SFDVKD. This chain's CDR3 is CATSGQGSNQPQHF. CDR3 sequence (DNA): TGTGCCACCAGTGGACAGGGGAGCAATCAGCCCCAGCATTTT.